The text below deals with one T cell receptor (beta chain). This CDR3 spans 12 amino acids. The germline V gene has CDR1 SGHDT and CDR2 YYEEEE. The V end lost 4 bases, the J end lost 8 bases, and 9 bases lay between the germline ends. These data come from a study of T cell repertoires in cytomegalovirus infection. MiXCR was run by TCRdb on the reads, yielding one entry per CDR3 protein. The table includes around 740,000 distinct CDR3 sequences, 35% to 45% detected once. The chain employs TRBV5-6 and TRBJ2-2; D not resolved. The clonotype comes from a human donor in good health (CMV status not recorded). Some clones in this sample may be carry-over from other donors' samples. Sequenced material: PBMCs. The CDR3 DNA is TGTGCCAGCAGCGCCTCCGGTGGGGAGCTGTTTTTT. It yields the protein CASSASGGELFF. The full variable domain, its missing parts supplied by reference TRBV5-6 and TRBJ2-2, is DAGVTQSPTHLIKTRGQQVTLRCSPKSGHDTVSWYQQALGQGPQFIFQYYEEEERQRGNFPDRFSGHQFPNYSSELNVNALLLGDSALYLCASSASGGELFFGEGSRLTVL.